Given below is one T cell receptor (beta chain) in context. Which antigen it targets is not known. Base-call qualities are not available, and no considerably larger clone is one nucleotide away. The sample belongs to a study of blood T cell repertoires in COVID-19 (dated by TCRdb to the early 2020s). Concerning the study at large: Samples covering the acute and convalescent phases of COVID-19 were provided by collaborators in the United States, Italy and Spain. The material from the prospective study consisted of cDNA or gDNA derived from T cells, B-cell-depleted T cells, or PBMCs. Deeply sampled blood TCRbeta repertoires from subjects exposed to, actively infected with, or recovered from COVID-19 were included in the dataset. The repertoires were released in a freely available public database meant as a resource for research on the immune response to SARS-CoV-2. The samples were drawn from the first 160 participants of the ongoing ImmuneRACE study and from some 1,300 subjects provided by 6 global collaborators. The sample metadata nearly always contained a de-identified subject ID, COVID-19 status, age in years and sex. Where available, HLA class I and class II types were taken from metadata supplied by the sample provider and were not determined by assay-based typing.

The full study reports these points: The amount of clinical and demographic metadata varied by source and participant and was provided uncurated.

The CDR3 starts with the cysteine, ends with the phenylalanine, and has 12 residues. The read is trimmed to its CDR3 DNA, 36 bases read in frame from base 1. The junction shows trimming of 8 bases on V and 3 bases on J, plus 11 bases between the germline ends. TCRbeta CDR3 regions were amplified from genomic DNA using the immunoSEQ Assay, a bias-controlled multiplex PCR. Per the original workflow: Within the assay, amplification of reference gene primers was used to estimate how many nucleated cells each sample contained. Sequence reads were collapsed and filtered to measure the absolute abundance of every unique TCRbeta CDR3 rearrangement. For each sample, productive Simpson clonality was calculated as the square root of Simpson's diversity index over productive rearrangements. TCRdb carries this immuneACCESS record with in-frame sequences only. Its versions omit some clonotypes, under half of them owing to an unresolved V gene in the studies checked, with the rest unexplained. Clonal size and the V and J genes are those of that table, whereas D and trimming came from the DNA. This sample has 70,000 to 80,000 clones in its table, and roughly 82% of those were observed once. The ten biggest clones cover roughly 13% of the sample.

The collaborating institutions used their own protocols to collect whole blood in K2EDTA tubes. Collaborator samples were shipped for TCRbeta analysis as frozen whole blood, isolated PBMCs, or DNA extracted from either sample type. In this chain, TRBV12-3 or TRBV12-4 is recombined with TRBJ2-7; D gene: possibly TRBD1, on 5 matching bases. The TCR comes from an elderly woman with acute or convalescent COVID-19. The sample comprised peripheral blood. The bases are TGTGCCAGCGGATCTGACAGCTACGAGCAGTACTTC. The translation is CASGSDSYEQYF.